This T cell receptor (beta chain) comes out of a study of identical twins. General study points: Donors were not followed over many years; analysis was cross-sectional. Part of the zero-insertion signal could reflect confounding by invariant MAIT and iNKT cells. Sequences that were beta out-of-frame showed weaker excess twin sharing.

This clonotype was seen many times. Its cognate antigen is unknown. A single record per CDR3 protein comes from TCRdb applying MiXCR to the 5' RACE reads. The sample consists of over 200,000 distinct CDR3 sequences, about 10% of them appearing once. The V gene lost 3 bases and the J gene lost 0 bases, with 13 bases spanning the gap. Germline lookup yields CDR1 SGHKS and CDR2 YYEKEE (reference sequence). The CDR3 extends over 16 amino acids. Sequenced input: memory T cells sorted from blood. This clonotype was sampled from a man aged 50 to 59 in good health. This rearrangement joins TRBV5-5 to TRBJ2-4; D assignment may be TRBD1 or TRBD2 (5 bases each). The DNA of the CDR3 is TGTGCCAGCAGCTCGGGACGGATACTAGCCAAAAACATTCAGTACTTC. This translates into CASSSGRILAKNIQYF.